This TCR beta chain appears in the sequencing data of a study of Ad26.COV2.S vaccination and SARS-CoV-2 variants. Produced via immunoSEQ multiplex PCR; TCRdb's table is partial and in-frame only. Among over 400,000 clones listed, around 92% were seen once. Sample treatment: around 19 received Ad26.COV2.S at low or high dose, single or two shots; about 5 received placebo; per-sample allocation not given. Day 63 following the first vaccine or placebo injection was when the samples were taken. This CDR3 contains 15 residues. CDR1 MGHRA and CDR2 YSYEKL come from the germline V gene. The trim removed 3 bases at V and 3 bases at J, leaving 7 bases unmatched.

The receptor was isolated from a person aged 18 to 65 who received the Ad26.COV2.S COVID-19 vaccine or a placebo. The J gene is TRBJ1-1, the V gene TRBV4-1; TRBD1 aligns across 7 bases. Sequencing used peripheral blood, obtained in a trial of Ad26.COV2.S vaccine versus placebo. CDR3 sequence (DNA): TGCGCCAGCAGCCATCGACAGGGTTGGCACACTGAAGCTTTCTTT. It is translated as CASSHRQGWHTEAFF.